The sample holds a few counts of the clone carrying this TCR beta chain. No antigen is known for it. The data were taken from a study of regulatory T cells in long-lasting Graves disease. Sample time point: newly diagnosed GD, antithyroid drugs for less than 3 months. Extracted RNA from PBMCs served as the source of the TCR library. The germline V and J ends were trimmed by 3 bases and 4 bases, with 10 bases remaining between them. The CDR3 consists of 13 residues. Study conclusions and caveats: Preferential use of TRBV28, TRBJ1-2 and TRBJ2-5 was seen in persistent disease.

To make TCR beta libraries, researchers used iRepertoire HTBI primers and Arm-PCR of CDR3 regions. TCRdb re-analysed the multiplex PCR reads in MiXCR, keeping a single row per CDR3 protein. The sample has 550,000 to 650,000 distinct CDR3 sequences; about 15% are singletons. The data were also submitted as part of a second study, on T cells in Graves' hyperthyroidism and ophthalmopathy.

Sequencing was performed on peripheral blood mononuclear cells (PBMCs), taken at new diagnosis, from a patient treated with antithyroid drugs. The clonotype originates from a young man with Graves disease. The chain has TRBV12-3 or TRBV12-4 and TRBJ2-7; D is unclear. The CDR3 DNA reads TGTGCCAGCAGTTTCGCCCCAGCTTACGAGCAGTACTTC. Translated, it gives CASSFAPAYEQYF.